Below, 23 T cell receptor beta chains from the same sample are listed, as sequenced in a study of blood T cell repertoires in COVID-19 (dated by TCRdb to between 2020 and 2021). The library came from the immunoSEQ multiplex PCR assay. TCRdb carries this immuneACCESS record with in-frame sequences only. Its versions omit some clonotypes, under half of them owing to an unresolved V gene in the studies checked, with the rest unexplained. Within this sample are about 200,000 clones, with 85% to 90% of them counted one time only. 5% to 6.5% of the sample rests with the top ten. Sequencing was carried out using peripheral blood. The receptors were sampled from a man aged 35-49 years with active or convalescent COVID-19.

V usage is TRBV7-2 and J usage is TRBJ1-5; the D is unclear. The CDR3 length is 15 residues. V lost 0 bases to trimming and J lost 0 bases, with 6 bases between them. CDR1 is SGHTA, CDR2 FQGNSA, per germline. The CDR3 DNA reads as TGTGCCAGCAGCTTAGCAGGGAGTAGCAATCAGCCCCAGCATTTT. Protein: CASSLAGSSNQPQHF.

This clone is a singleton in its sample. The V and J genes are TRBV4-2 and TRBJ1-4; D gene ambiguous. Per germline, CDR1 LGHNA and CDR2 YNFKEQ. The CDR3 is 15 amino acids. With 0 bases removed from V and 10 bases from J, the gap between germline ends came to 15 bases. The CDR3 sequence is CASSQENLISGKLFF. The CDR3 coding sequence is TGTGCCAGCAGCCAAGAAAACCTTATCAGCGGAAAACTGTTTTTT.

The chain recombines TRBV19 with TRBJ2-6; perhaps TRBD2 as D (5 bases). This CDR3 contains 18 residues. V lost 6 bases and J 0 bases, leaving 18 bases between the germline ends. In germline, CDR1 is LNHDA, CDR2 SQIVND (reference sequence). CDR3 sequence reads: CASRPGEITGSGANVLTF. CDR3 DNA sequence: TGTGCCAGTAGACCTGGGGAGATAACTGGCTCTGGGGCCAACGTCCTGACTTTC.

The chain combines TRBV5-1 with TRBJ1-4, with D possibly matching TRBD1 (5 bases). Germline CDR1 is SGHRS and CDR2 is YFSETQ. V dropped 4 bases and J dropped 8 bases, with 18 bases sitting between them. There are 15 residues in the CDR3. The CDR3 loop is CASSSRPGGGEKLFF. CDR3 DNA: TGCGCCAGCAGCAGCCGTCCCGGTGGGGGGGAAAAACTGTTTTTT.

The genes are TRBV13 and TRBJ1-6; 10 bases fit TRBD1. The CDR3 totals 15 residues. Unmatched junction bases numbered 7, after V lost 6 bases and J lost 8 bases. Germline assignment: CDR1 PRHDT and CDR2 FYEKMQ (reference sequence). CDR3 DNA: TGTGCCAGCAGTACGACAGGGGGCAAATATTCACCCCTCCACTTT. Translated, it gives CASSTTGGKYSPLHF.

The chain carries TRBV19 and TRBJ1-5; TRBD1 matches 9 bases. Germline CDR1 and CDR2: LNHDA and SQIVND (reference sequence). Trimming took 6 bases from V and 5 from J; bases not matched to a gene: 2. The CDR3 runs to 13 residues. The CDR3 loop reads CASSGTGHQPQHF. In nucleotides, the CDR3 is TGTGCCAGTAGCGGGACAGGGCATCAGCCCCAGCATTTT.

This chain joins TRBV6-5 and TRBJ1-2, with 8 bases matching TRBD1. The CDR3 is made up of 14 amino acids. Looked up from germline, CDR1 is MNHEY and CDR2 is SVGAGI. V dropped 1 base and J dropped 5; count of bases not matched to a gene: 3. The CDR3 DNA reads as TGTGCCAGCAGTTACTACAGGGGGGGATATGGCTACACCTTC. Its translation is CASSYYRGGYGYTF.

The genes are TRBV5-6 and TRBJ1-6; 9 nucleotides align to TRBD1. The germline V gene encodes CDR1 SGHDT and CDR2 YYEEEE. V trimming: 4 bases; J trimming: 7 bases; junction bases outside the gene matches: 9. The CDR3 covers 16 residues. CDR3 sequence reads: CASSLKTGTGNSPLHF. Written as DNA, the CDR3 is TGTGCCAGCAGCCTAAAGACCGGGACAGGGAATTCACCCCTCCACTTT. The variable domain in full, completed from reference TRBV5-6 and TRBJ1-6, reads DAGVTQSPTHLIKTRGQQVTLRCSPKSGHDTVSWYQQALGQGPQFIFQYYEEEERQRGNFPDRFSGHQFPNYSSELNVNALLLGDSALYLCASSLKTGTGNSPLHFGNGTRLTVT.

The chain carries TRBV29-1 and TRBJ2-3; weak D call: TRBD2 (5 bases). Per germline, CDR1 SQVTM and CDR2 ANQGSEA. Trimming left V 4 bases short and J 4 bases short, with 21 bases between. The CDR3 contains 16 residues. DNA for the CDR3: TGCAGCGTTGTTGGAGGAGACTACGCGGGCCCAGATACGCAGTATTTT. Translated: CSVVGGDYAGPDTQYF.

The V call is TRBV27, the J call TRBJ2-1; the match to TRBD2 covers 12 bases. V lost 0 bases to trimming and J lost 5 bases; unmatched junction nucleotides: 8. CDR1 and CDR2 from the germline V gene are MNHEY and SMNVEV (reference sequence). The CDR3 runs to 18 residues. The CDR3 here is CASSLSPLAGGPNNEQFF. The CDR3 nucleotides read TGTGCCAGCAGTTTATCTCCCCTAGCGGGAGGGCCTAACAATGAGCAGTTCTTC.

V gene TRBV28 combines with J gene TRBJ1-2, with TRBD1 identical over 10 bases. The V segment lost 3 bases and the J segment 4 bases; nucleotides outside the gene matches: 8. CDR1 MDHEN and CDR2 SYDVKM come from the germline V gene. This CDR3 region has 16 residues. The CDR3 spells CASSFRTGGEPYGYTF. The CDR3 nucleotides are TGTGCCAGCAGTTTCCGGACAGGGGGGGAGCCCTATGGCTACACCTTC.

This chain links TRBV28 with TRBJ2-1, with D possibly matching TRBD2 (6 bases). Germline V lookup: CDR1 MDHEN, CDR2 SYDVKM. Trimming removed 2 bases at V and 5 bases at J, with 16 bases between. This CDR3 is 16 amino acids long. Here the CDR3 DNA reads TGTGCCAGCAGTTTAGCGGGGACTCCGGAGGACAATGAGCAGTTCTTC. It encodes CASSLAGTPEDNEQFF.

The chain is built from TRBV29-1 and TRBJ2-1, with 8 nucleotides matching TRBD1. The junction had 8 bases not matched to a gene; V was cut back by 4 bases and J by 15 bases. The CDR3 runs to 11 residues. Germline V lookup: CDR1 SQVTM, CDR2 ANQGSEA. CDR3 loop: CSVGQGFPWFF. Here the CDR3 DNA reads TGCAGCGTTGGACAGGGGTTTCCGTGGTTCTTC.

The gene calls are TRBV28 and TRBJ1-2; a possible D gene is TRBD1 (5 bases). Deletions cut 5 bases from V and 4 bases from J, with 11 bases between. The CDR3 is 13 residues long. CDR1 and CDR2 from the germline V gene are MDHEN and SYDVKM. This CDR3 reads CASSPGFLYGYTF. CDR3 nucleotide sequence: TGTGCCAGCAGTCCAGGGTTCCTCTATGGCTACACCTTC.

V usage is TRBV5-1 and J usage is TRBJ1-1; D might be TRBD1 (5 bases). This CDR3 has 14 amino acids. Germline CDR1 and CDR2: SGHRS and YFSETQ. Trimming cost V 4 bases and J 2 bases, with 12 bases left between them. The CDR3 DNA follows: TGCGCCAGCAGCGCAACGGGGGGAAACACTGAAGCTTTCTTT. Protein: CASSATGGNTEAFF.

The rearrangement links TRBV9 to TRBJ2-3; 7 nucleotides match TRBD2. Germline CDR1 and CDR2: SGDLS and YYNGEE. Trimming took 0 bases from V and 5 from J; bases not matched to a gene: 9. CDR3 length equals 16 residues. The CDR3 is CASSVVGGRRGDTQYF. The CDR3 DNA reads as TGTGCCAGCAGCGTAGTTGGCGGGAGAAGGGGAGATACGCAGTATTTT.

This rearrangement joins TRBV5-1 to TRBJ1-6; tentative D call: TRBD1 (6 bases). In germline, CDR1 is SGHRS, CDR2 YFSETQ. Trimming left V 3 bases short and J 10 bases short, with 14 bases between. The CDR3 spans 14 residues. Here the CDR3 reads CASSSGTTGSPLHF. The CDR3 DNA reads as TGCGCCAGCAGCTCGGGGACGACAGGATCACCCCTCCACTTT.

The V call is TRBV5-1, the J call TRBJ2-7, with 9 nucleotides matching TRBD1. The ends lost 4 bases at V and 3 bases at J; junction bases unmatched: 8. Germline-derived CDR1 and CDR2 are SGHRS and YFSETQ. The CDR3 is made up of 15 amino acids. The CDR3 sequence: CASSPGGTGFYEQYF. DNA of the CDR3: TGCGCCAGCAGCCCGGGCGGGACAGGGTTCTACGAGCAGTACTTC.

This chain uses TRBV19 with TRBJ2-7; 7 nucleotides match TRBD1. Germline CDR1 reads LNHDA; CDR2 reads SQIVND (reference sequence). V shed 4 bases and J 6 bases; nucleotides not matched to a gene: 12. The CDR3 totals 15 residues. CDR3 sequence (DNA): TGTGCCAGTAGTACTACAGGGGACCCTCGGGGCGAGCAGTACTTC. This codes for CASSTTGDPRGEQYF.

The V call is TRBV4-1, the J call TRBJ1-5; 9 bases align to TRBD1. The germline V gene has CDR1 MGHRA and CDR2 YSYEKL. The CDR3 totals 16 residues. With 3 bases clipped from V and 9 bases from J, the junction kept 12 bases outside the gene matches. Here the CDR3 reads CASSQGPDRGLWPQHF. The CDR3 DNA follows: TGCGCCAGCAGCCAGGGTCCTGACAGGGGGTTATGGCCCCAGCATTTT.

V is TRBV7-9 and J is TRBJ2-7; maybe TRBD1 (5 bases). Germline V CDR1 and CDR2: SEHNR, FQNEAQ (reference sequence). The V and J ends lost 5 bases and 7 bases respectively, with 15 bases between them. The length of the CDR3 is 13 residues. DNA for the CDR3: TGTGCCAGCAGCCGTGGTTGGGGCGAAGAGCAGTACTTC. Protein: CASSRGWGEEQYF.

The V call is TRBV28, the J call TRBJ2-1, with TRBD1 matching over 9 bases. Germline-derived CDR1 and CDR2 are MDHEN and SYDVKM. The CDR3 spans 15 residues. V dropped 3 bases and J dropped 7; count of bases not matched to a gene: 7. The CDR3 DNA reads as TGTGCCAGCAGTTTCCGGGACAGGGATTTGAATGAGCAGTTCTTC. It yields the protein CASSFRDRDLNEQFF.

The chain carries TRBV10-3 and TRBJ1-5; no firm D call. Trimming removed 0 bases from V and 12 bases from J, with 18 bases in between. CDR3 length: 15 residues. Per the germline V gene, CDR1 is ENHRY and CDR2 is SYGVKD. The CDR3: CAISESGQSQSVQHF. The CDR3 nucleotides are TGTGCCATCAGTGAGTCTGGGCAGAGTCAATCGGTCCAGCATTTT.